One and the same sample provided the 22 T cell receptor beta chains below, sequenced in a study of a mutant IDH1 vaccine in newly diagnosed glioma. Repertoires were generated with immunoSEQ multiplex PCR, while TCRdb's copy carries only in-frame clones and drops some. Of around 56,000 clones listed, roughly 81% are singletons. These TCRs' antigens remain unknown. Time point in this sample: week 23, last vaccination. Vaccine doses each comprised 300 ug of mutant IDH1 20-mer peptide, with topical imiquimod. The specimen was PBMCs, collected from a glioma patient whose treatment included an IDH1 peptide vaccine. These receptors all come from a woman aged 40 to 49 with glioma. Some clones in this sample may be carry-over from other donors' samples.

The rearrangement uses TRBV5-1 and TRBJ2-2; TRBD1 or TRBD2 may be the D gene (5 bases each). The ends were cut back, 3 bases at V and 5 bases at J, with 5 bases in the middle. Germline V gives CDR1 SGHRS, CDR2 YFSETQ. The CDR3 runs 12 residues. CDR3: CASSWGTGELFF. The DNA for the CDR3 is TGCGCCAGCAGCTGGGGGACCGGGGAGCTGTTTTTT.

The rearrangement joins TRBV5-1 to TRBJ1-6; D may be TRBD1 (5 bases). The CDR3 runs to 20 residues. V shed 0 bases and J shed 0 bases, with 19 bases lying between them. From germline, CDR1 is SGHRS and CDR2 YFSETQ. CDR3 residues: CASSLALGREQGSYNSPLHF. The CDR3, as DNA: TGCGCCAGCAGCTTGGCCCTCGGCAGGGAGCAAGGCTCCTATAATTCACCCCTCCACTTT.

This clone was detected once. This chain uses TRBV30 with TRBJ2-5, with D possibly matching TRBD2 (6 bases). The CDR3 has 12 residues. CDR1 and CDR2 from the germline V gene are GTSNPN and SVGIG (reference sequence). V was clipped by 0 bases and J by 5 bases, with 7 bases between them. The CDR3 sequence: CAWSVLAETQYF. The CDR3 DNA follows: TGTGCCTGGAGTGTCCTAGCGGAGACCCAGTACTTC.

The rearrangement joins TRBV6-1 to TRBJ1-2; possible D gene TRBD1, 6 bases. This CDR3 has 15 amino acids. Germline loops: CDR1 MNHNS, CDR2 SASEGT. V was clipped by 3 bases and J by 0 bases, with 11 bases between them. CDR3 bases: TGTGCCAGCAGTGAGTATACAGGGCCTAACTATGGCTACACCTTC. Translated: CASSEYTGPNYGYTF.

The genes are TRBV27 and TRBJ1-2, with a tentative D call TRBD1 (5 bases). From germline, CDR1 is MNHEY and CDR2 SMNVEV (reference sequence). Between the trimmed V and J ends, which lost 7 bases and 8 bases, there was a span of 23 bases. The CDR3 is 15 residues long. CDR3 region: CASIGGDPSSGGYTF. The CDR3, as DNA: TGTGCCAGCATCGGGGGGGACCCTTCGTCGGGAGGCTACACCTTC.

The chain uses TRBV7-9 and TRBJ2-3, with TRBD2 identical over 7 bases. The trim removed 2 bases at V and 5 bases at J, leaving 7 bases unmatched. The germline V gene has CDR1 SEHNR and CDR2 FQNEAQ (reference sequence). CDR3 length: 15 amino acids. The CDR3 sequence: CASSLIERGGDTQYF. The CDR3 nucleotides are TGTGCCAGCAGCTTAATTGAGCGGGGTGGAGATACGCAGTATTTT.

The chain has TRBV11-2 and TRBJ1-1; D is ambiguous. Per germline, CDR1 SGHAT and CDR2 FQNNGV. Deletions cut 5 bases from V and 1 base from J, with 8 bases between. CDR3 length equals 13 residues. This chain's CDR3 is CASSPGPNTEAFF. DNA of the CDR3: TGTGCCAGCAGCCCAGGACCGAACACTGAAGCTTTCTTT.

V gene TRBV29-1 combines with J gene TRBJ1-2; D unresolved. The V end lost 3 bases, the J end lost 7 bases, and 9 bases lay between the germline ends. Germline CDR1 reads SQVTM; CDR2 reads ANQGSEA. The CDR3 extends over 11 amino acids. The CDR3 coding sequence is TGCAGCGTTGATAGGGCGGCTGGCTACACCTTC. Amino acid sequence: CSVDRAAGYTF.

This sequence joins TRBV2 and TRBJ2-1; D possibly corresponds to TRBD2 (7 bases). The CDR3 has 15 residues. CDR1 and CDR2 (germline): SNHLY, FYNNEI. Between the trimmed V and J ends, which lost 6 bases and 4 bases, there was a span of 16 bases. DNA for the CDR3: TGTGCCAGCAGAGCTCCGGGGGGCCCATACAATGAGCAGTTCTTC. Protein product: CASRAPGGPYNEQFF.

The rearrangement uses TRBV5-6 and TRBJ2-3; 8 nucleotides match TRBD1. Trimming removed 1 base from V and 1 base from J; junction bases left unmatched: 2. CDR3 length equals 15 residues. In germline, CDR1 is SGHDT, CDR2 YYEEEE. Written as DNA, the CDR3 is TGTGCCAGCAGCTTGCCGGGACAGGGCACAGATACGCAGTATTTT. Its protein product is CASSLPGQGTDTQYF.

The rearrangement uses TRBV10-1 and TRBJ2-5, with TRBD2 as a possible D gene (5 bases). Trimming stripped 2 bases from V and 1 base from J, with 8 bases between. The CDR3 is made up of 14 amino acids. Germline V gene data show CDR1 as WNHNN and CDR2 as SYGVQD (reference sequence). As DNA, the CDR3 is TGCGCCAGCAGTGAGGGAGGACCCCAAGAGACCCAGTACTTC. Translation gives CASSEGGPQETQYF.

J is TRBJ2-7 and V is TRBV10-2, with 7 positions matching TRBD1. The germline gives CDR1 WSHSY, CDR2 SAAADI. J was trimmed by 0 bases and V by 6 bases; bases with no gene match: 2. This CDR3 comprises 13 residues. CDR3 residues: CASRRDSSYEQYF. The CDR3 DNA sequence: TGCGCCAGCAGAAGGGACAGCTCCTACGAGCAGTACTTC.

This chain uses TRBV10-2 with TRBJ2-7; D uncertain. CDR3 length equals 11 residues. Trimming shortened V by 0 bases and J by 5 bases, and 2 bases separated the two germline ends. Germline CDR1 is WSHSY and CDR2 is SAAADI. The CDR3 protein is CASSESHEQYF. In DNA form, the CDR3 reads TGCGCCAGCAGTGAGTCCCACGAGCAGTACTTC.

This chain links TRBV13 with TRBJ2-7; no firm D call. The germline CDR1 and CDR2 sequences are PRHDT and FYEKMQ (reference sequence). The CDR3 covers 15 residues. V was trimmed by 6 bases and J by 0 bases, leaving 15 bases between them. CDR3 DNA: TGTGCCAGCAGTTTTACCGAGTTAAGCTCCTACGAGCAGTACTTC. It codes for CASSFTELSSYEQYF.

V and J are TRBV27 and TRBJ1-6; no clear D gene. This CDR3 contains 15 residues. V was clipped by 4 bases and J by 4 bases, with 11 bases between them. CDR1 MNHEY and CDR2 SMNVEV come from the germline V gene (reference sequence). CDR3 sequence: CASSSPGGYNSPLHF. The CDR3 coding sequence is TGTGCCAGCAGTTCCCCCGGCGGTTATAATTCACCCCTCCACTTT.

Only one count was recorded for this clone. The J gene is TRBJ1-2, the V gene TRBV2; 8 nucleotides line up with TRBD1. Germline lookup yields CDR1 SNHLY and CDR2 FYNNEI. J was trimmed by 12 bases and V by 5 bases; bases with no gene match: 17. The CDR3 spans 15 residues. This chain's CDR3 is CASSIRTGYRREDTF. Written as DNA, the CDR3 is TGTGCCAGCAGTATCAGGACAGGGTATAGGAGAGAGGACACCTTC.

This clone was found once. In DNA form, the CDR3 reads TGTGCCAGCAGCTTAGATTCTAGCGGGGGAAACTACGAGCAGTACTTC. This gives the protein CASSLDSSGGNYEQYF. The V call is TRBV7-9, the J call TRBJ2-7; 10 bases fit TRBD2. The germline gives CDR1 SEHNR, CDR2 FQNEAQ (reference sequence). The CDR3 length is 16 residues. V trimming: 1 base; J trimming: 3 bases; junction bases outside the gene matches: 6.

The chain recombines TRBV30 with TRBJ2-3; D might be TRBD1 or TRBD2, each matching 5 bases. The CDR3 covers 14 residues. V lost 4 bases, J lost 2 bases, and 13 bases lay in between. Germline assignment: CDR1 GTSNPN and CDR2 SVGIG (reference sequence). CDR3 region: CAWTLRGPTDTQYF. CDR3 coding DNA: TGTGCCTGGACCTTGAGGGGCCCCACAGATACGCAGTATTTT.

This clone was seen a single time. This chain uses TRBV9 with TRBJ2-3; TRBD2 aligns across 12 bases. The CDR3 runs 16 residues. Per germline, CDR1 SGDLS and CDR2 YYNGEE. V lost 2 bases to trimming and J lost 3 bases; unmatched junction nucleotides: 4. The CDR3 loop is CASSVMTSGGTDTQYF. In DNA form, the CDR3 reads TGTGCCAGCAGCGTCATGACTAGCGGGGGAACAGATACGCAGTATTTT.

The chain recombines TRBV5-1 with TRBJ2-7; 9 bases map to TRBD2. From germline, CDR1 is SGHRS and CDR2 YFSETQ. CDR3 size: 15 residues. V dropped 0 bases and J dropped 5; count of bases not matched to a gene: 6. CDR3 sequence reads: CASSLEPSGDDEQYF. CDR3 DNA: TGCGCCAGCAGCTTGGAGCCTAGCGGGGACGACGAGCAGTACTTC.

This clone was detected a few times. The CDR3 is CASSPPPSYTGELFF. CDR3 sequence (DNA): TGTGCCAGCAGTCCCCCACCTAGTTACACCGGGGAGCTGTTTTTT. The V call is TRBV27, the J call TRBJ2-2; D remains unclear. The germline gives CDR1 MNHEY, CDR2 SMNVEV (reference sequence). This CDR3 region has 15 residues. The V and J ends lost 5 bases and 3 bases respectively, with 13 bases between them.

The chain combines TRBV5-4 with TRBJ1-6, with 11 bases fitting TRBD1. This CDR3 is built from 15 residues. V lost 4 bases to trimming and J lost 9 bases; unmatched junction nucleotides: 6. Germline loops: CDR1 SGHNT, CDR2 YYREEE (reference sequence). For the CDR3, the DNA is TGTGCCAGCAGCCCCCGGGACAGGGGGATTTCACCCCTCCACTTT. This gives the protein CASSPRDRGISPLHF.